One sample yielded the 30 T cell receptor beta chains listed below, sequenced in a study of shared clonotypes between healthy human individuals. Clones were read by immunoSEQ multiplex PCR, and TCRdb kept only the in-frame ones, dropping some. The sample holds roughly 530,000 clones, approximately 95% seen once. Source material: naive CD4+ T cells sorted from blood. As for subset: CD45RA+ positively selected. These receptors were taken from a woman in her twenties or thirties in good health.

CDR3 protein: CASSYSPDNYEQYF. The CDR3 bases are TGTGCCAGCAGTTACTCACCGGATAACTACGAGCAGTACTTC. The gene calls are TRBV6-5 and TRBJ2-7, with D unresolved. Trimming stripped 0 bases from V and 3 bases from J, with 9 bases between. Germline V gene sequence: CDR1 MNHEY, CDR2 SVGAGI. The length of the CDR3 is 14 residues.

This chain uses TRBV5-4 with TRBJ2-2; tentative D call: TRBD2 (6 bases). V lost 4 bases and J 6 bases, leaving 10 bases between the germline ends. This CDR3 comprises 13 residues. Germline CDR1 and CDR2: SGHNT and YYREEE (reference sequence). This CDR3 reads CASSNPGAGELFF. Written as DNA, the CDR3 is TGTGCCAGCAGCAACCCGGGAGCCGGGGAGCTGTTTTTT.

The chain carries TRBV10-3 and TRBJ1-5, with D possibly being TRBD1 (6 bases). CDR1 ENHRY and CDR2 SYGVKD come from the germline V gene. This CDR3 has 14 amino acids. V lost 4 bases and J lost 7, with 14 bases in between. Written as DNA, the CDR3 is TGTGCCATCAGTGGGGCAGGGGAAGGACAGCCCCAGCATTTT. It is translated as CAISGAGEGQPQHF.

This rearrangement joins TRBV5-4 to TRBJ2-7; TRBD2 is a possible D gene (6 bases). The CDR3 contains 15 residues. Germline lookup yields CDR1 SGHNT and CDR2 YYREEE (reference sequence). V was shortened by 2 bases and J by 4 bases, with 16 bases between the two germline ends. CDR3: CASSFGGIATYEQYF. In DNA, the CDR3 is TGTGCCAGCAGCTTTGGGGGGATCGCAACTTACGAGCAGTACTTC.

Only one count was recorded for this clone. V is TRBV7-2 and J is TRBJ2-6, with TRBD1 identical over 7 bases. The trim removed 5 bases at V and 4 bases at J, leaving 8 bases unmatched. The germline V gene has CDR1 SGHTA and CDR2 FQGNSA. The CDR3 has 16 amino acids. The CDR3, as DNA: TGTGCCAGCAGCGTGGGACAGCCCTCGGGGGCCAACGTCCTGACTTTC. This sequence encodes CASSVGQPSGANVLTF.

The rearrangement links TRBV19 to TRBJ1-2, with D unresolved. Germline CDR1 reads LNHDA; CDR2 reads SQIVND (reference sequence). The CDR3 is 12 residues long. Trimming shortened V by 3 bases and J by 8 bases, and 10 bases separated the two germline ends. The CDR3 sequence: CASSMAEDGYTF. In nucleotides, the CDR3 is TGTGCCAGTAGTATGGCAGAAGACGGCTACACCTTC.

Notes on this clone: Other DNA sequences of this sample code for an identical CDR3. The chain recombines TRBV28 with TRBJ2-7; possible D gene TRBD1, 6 bases. V lost 3 bases and J lost 5, with 14 bases in between. Germline V CDR1 and CDR2: MDHEN, SYDVKM. The CDR3 extends over 14 amino acids. The CDR3 is CASSLGQGSNEQYF. CDR3 DNA sequence: TGTGCCAGCAGTTTGGGTCAGGGGAGTAACGAGCAGTACTTC.

The J gene is TRBJ2-1, the V gene TRBV28; 10 nucleotides agree with TRBD2. The CDR3 sequence is 15 residues long. V gave up 4 bases and J gave up 6 bases; unmatched junction bases: 6. The germline CDR1 and CDR2 sequences are MDHEN and SYDVKM. CDR3 protein: CASSSASGSGNEQFF. The DNA of the CDR3 is TGTGCCAGCAGTTCTGCTAGCGGGAGTGGCAATGAGCAGTTCTTC.

The count of this clone is one. The chain has TRBV28 and TRBJ1-1, with 7 bases aligning to TRBD1. The CDR3 extends over 14 amino acids. V lost 3 bases and J lost 4; bases outside the gene matches: 5. CDR1 and CDR2 (germline): MDHEN, SYDVKM. CDR3 DNA sequence: TGTGCCAGCAGTTTCGAGGGGGCTCGCACTGAAGCTTTCTTT. It codes for CASSFEGARTEAFF.

V usage is TRBV18 and J usage is TRBJ2-7; D may be TRBD1 or TRBD2 (5 bases each). The V end lost 4 bases, the J end lost 5 bases, and 18 bases lay between the germline ends. The CDR3 length is 15 residues. Germline CDR1 is KGHSH and CDR2 is LQKENI. The CDR3 loop reads CASSRPGRAGDEQYF. The CDR3 DNA reads TGTGCCAGCTCACGTCCGGGACGGGCTGGCGACGAGCAGTACTTC. The variable domain in full, with the rest retrieved from reference TRBV18 and TRBJ2-7, is NAGVMQNPRHLVRRRGQEARLRCSPMKGHSHVYWYRQLPEEGLKFMVYLQKENIIDESGMPKERFSAEFPKEGPSILRIQQVVRGDSAAYFCASSRPGRAGDEQYFGPGTRLTVT.

The rearrangement uses TRBV27 and TRBJ2-7, with 7 nucleotides matching TRBD1. Germline trimming cut 6 bases from V and 6 bases from J; bases unmatched to any gene: 8. Germline lookup yields CDR1 MNHEY and CDR2 SMNVEV (reference sequence). The length of the CDR3 is 13 residues. The CDR3 protein is CASSNRGVGEQYF. The CDR3 coding sequence is TGTGCCAGCAGCAACAGGGGTGTAGGCGAGCAGTACTTC.

This clone was counted a single time. The chain couples TRBV5-8 to TRBJ1-1; 8 bases map to TRBD1. Germline V CDR1 and CDR2: SGHTS, YDEGEE. V lost 4 bases, J lost 6 bases, and 8 bases stayed unmatched. The CDR3 is 14 amino acids. CDR3 bases: TGTGCCAGCAGCCCTCATACACAGGGGGCTGAAGCTTTCTTT. This sequence encodes CASSPHTQGAEAFF.

J is TRBJ1-6 and V is TRBV30; TRBD1 agrees at 8 bases. Germline-derived CDR1 and CDR2 are GTSNPN and SVGIG (reference sequence). The V segment lost 1 base and the J segment 8 bases; nucleotides outside the gene matches: 4. The CDR3 has 14 amino acids. CDR3 bases: TGTGCCTGGAGTGAAGGACAGGGTTATTCACCCCTCCACTTT. Translation: CAWSEGQGYSPLHF.

The CDR3 loop is CASSLDGGQGTDTQYF. In DNA form, the CDR3 reads TGTGCCAGCAGCTTAGACGGGGGACAGGGGACAGATACGCAGTATTTT. The V call is TRBV11-2, the J call TRBJ2-3, with 10 bases aligning to TRBD1. V trimming: 0 bases; J trimming: 3 bases; junction bases outside the gene matches: 3. The CDR3 covers 16 residues. Germline V gene data show CDR1 as SGHAT and CDR2 as FQNNGV.

The chain joins TRBV28 to TRBJ1-2; no clear D gene. V shed 6 bases and J shed 4 bases, with 18 bases lying between them. This CDR3 region has 15 residues. Looked up from germline, CDR1 is MDHEN and CDR2 is SYDVKM. The CDR3: CASSTLGESGYGYTF. CDR3 sequence (DNA): TGTGCCAGCAGCACACTTGGGGAGTCTGGCTATGGCTACACCTTC.

This chain uses TRBV6-5 with TRBJ2-5; D is perhaps TRBD1 (6 bases). The DNA end is a closer match to TRBJ2-7, so the J assignment may be wrong. The CDR3 runs 15 residues. CDR1 is MNHEY, CDR2 SVGAGI, per germline. Here the CDR3 reads CASSYSGHDNYEQYF. CDR3 nucleotides: TGTGCCAGCAGTTACTCGGGACACGACAACTACGAGCAGTACTTC.

This rearrangement joins TRBV2 to TRBJ1-2; a possible D gene is TRBD1 (6 bases). Germline lookup yields CDR1 SNHLY and CDR2 FYNNEI. This CDR3 has 14 amino acids. V lost 8 bases and J lost 5, with 18 bases in between. Written as DNA, the CDR3 is TGTGCCAGCGTTCGAAACAGGGAGAGTTATGGCTACACCTTC. Translating it yields CASVRNRESYGYTF.

The chain employs TRBV28 and TRBJ2-1; TRBD1 aligns across 8 bases. Germline values: CDR1 MDHEN, CDR2 SYDVKM. The V gene end was trimmed by 5 bases and the J gene end by 2 bases; junction bases not matched to a gene: 17. The CDR3 consists of 19 residues. The CDR3 is CASSIPRDRYEGTYNEQFF. Here the CDR3 DNA reads TGTGCCAGCAGTATCCCCCGGGACAGGTACGAGGGAACCTACAATGAGCAGTTCTTC. The variable domain in full, with the rest retrieved from reference TRBV28 and TRBJ2-1, is DVKVTQSSRYLVKRTGEKVFLECVQDMDHENMFWYRQDPGLGLRLIYFSYDVKMKEKGDIPEGYSVSREKKERFSLILESASTNQTSMYLCASSIPRDRYEGTYNEQFFGPGTRLTVL.

The chain couples TRBV28 to TRBJ1-5; D remains ambiguous. Trimming left V 2 bases short and J 0 bases short, with 2 bases between. Germline CDR1 and CDR2: MDHEN and SYDVKM. The CDR3 totals 13 residues. Written as DNA, the CDR3 is TGTGCCAGCAGTTTAGGTAGCAATCAGCCCCAGCATTTT. Its protein is CASSLGSNQPQHF. Using reference TRBV28 and TRBJ1-5 for the parts outside the CDR3, the full variable domain is DVKVTQSSRYLVKRTGEKVFLECVQDMDHENMFWYRQDPGLGLRLIYFSYDVKMKEKGDIPEGYSVSREKKERFSLILESASTNQTSMYLCASSLGSNQPQHFGDGTRLSIL.

For the CDR3, the DNA is TGTGCCAGCAGTCTCGAGACAGGGTCTAATGAAAAACTGTTTTTT. Translating gives CASSLETGSNEKLFF. V and J are TRBV2 and TRBJ1-4; 7 positions match TRBD1. The V and J ends lost 5 bases and 3 bases, in that order; junction bases with no gene match: 6. The germline V gene encodes CDR1 SNHLY and CDR2 FYNNEI. This CDR3 spans 15 amino acids.

The chain uses TRBV9 and TRBJ2-3, with D possibly being TRBD2 (7 bases). This CDR3 has 13 amino acids. Germline assignment: CDR1 SGDLS and CDR2 YYNGEE. Trimming pared 4 bases from V and 4 bases from J, leaving 10 bases between. CDR3 sequence reads: CASSMGGPDTQYF. The CDR3, as DNA: TGTGCCAGCAGCATGGGGGGGCCAGATACGCAGTATTTT. The complete variable domain, with remaining parts taken from reference TRBV9 and TRBJ2-3, reads DSGVTQTPKHLITATGQRVTLRCSPRSGDLSVYWYQQSLDQGLQFLIQYYNGEERAKGNILERFSAQQFPDLHSELNLSSLELGDSALYFCASSMGGPDTQYFGPGTRLTVL.

This chain uses TRBV5-6 with TRBJ1-4; a possible D gene is TRBD1 (6 bases). The V and J ends lost 4 bases and 10 bases respectively, with 14 bases between them. Germline V gene data show CDR1 as SGHDT and CDR2 as YYEEEE. The CDR3 sequence is 13 residues long. The CDR3 spells CASSPGAGGKLFF. The CDR3 DNA follows: TGTGCCAGCAGCCCGGGGGCGGGCGGAAAACTGTTTTTT. The full variable domain, in which reference TRBV5-6 and TRBJ1-4 provide the parts outside the CDR3, is DAGVTQSPTHLIKTRGQQVTLRCSPKSGHDTVSWYQQALGQGPQFIFQYYEEEERQRGNFPDRFSGHQFPNYSSELNVNALLLGDSALYLCASSPGAGGKLFFGSGTQLSVL.

V and J are TRBV4-1 and TRBJ1-5, with TRBD1 as a possible D gene (6 bases). CDR1 and CDR2 from the germline V gene are MGHRA and YSYEKL. This CDR3 region has 13 residues. Trimming took off 4 bases at V and 10 bases at J, with 14 bases between the two ends. CDR3 nucleotides: TGCGCCAGCAGCCGTATACAGGGAGAACCCCAGCATTTT. Residues: CASSRIQGEPQHF.

This chain uses TRBV5-1 with TRBJ2-3; 9 bases fit TRBD2. CDR1 and CDR2 (germline): SGHRS, YFSETQ. CDR3 length: 16 residues. After removal of 4 bases from V and 0 bases from J, the junction contained 6 bases not matched to a gene. CDR3 in DNA: TGCGCCAGCAGCCTAACGACTAGCGGAAGCACAGATACGCAGTATTTT. Translated, it gives CASSLTTSGSTDTQYF.

The chain has TRBV6-6 and TRBJ2-2; perhaps TRBD1 as D (5 bases). There are 14 residues in the CDR3. Germline V gene lookup returns CDR1 MNHNY and CDR2 SVGAGI (reference sequence). The V end lost 3 bases, the J end lost 5 bases, and 10 bases lay between the germline ends. In DNA form, the CDR3 reads TGTGCCAGCAGTTATTCAGGGCCTACCGGGGAGCTGTTTTTT. This sequence encodes CASSYSGPTGELFF.

The rearrangement uses TRBV28 and TRBJ1-5, with D maybe TRBD1 (5 bases). Germline V gene sequence: CDR1 MDHEN, CDR2 SYDVKM. V gave up 2 bases and J gave up 4 bases, with 9 bases separating them. CDR3 size: 14 residues. In nucleotides, the CDR3 is TGTGCCAGCAGTTTAGGAGGGGAGAATCAGCCCCAGCATTTT. Protein product: CASSLGGENQPQHF.

CDR3 coding DNA: TGCGCCAGCAGCTTGGAGCCAGAAATCTACGAGCAGTACTTC. Translation gives CASSLEPEIYEQYF. The chain couples TRBV5-1 to TRBJ2-7; the D is unclear. This CDR3 has 14 amino acids. CDR1 and CDR2 (germline): SGHRS, YFSETQ. Trimming took off 0 bases at V and 3 bases at J, with 10 bases between the two ends. The full variable domain, rest sourced from reference TRBV5-1 and TRBJ2-7, is KAGVTQTPRYLIKTRGQQVTLSCSPISGHRSVSWYQQTPGQGLQFLFEYFSETQRNKGNFPGRFSGRQFSNSRSEMNVSTLELGDSALYLCASSLEPEIYEQYFGPGTRLTVT.

The V and J genes are TRBV29-1 and TRBJ2-2, with 7 bases lining up with TRBD1. Trimming took 4 bases from V and 4 from J; bases not matched to a gene: 6. The CDR3 is 14 amino acids. Per the germline V gene, CDR1 is SQVTM and CDR2 is ANQGSEA. CDR3 nucleotides: TGCAGCGTTGCCGTGACAGGGATCACCGGGGAGCTGTTTTTT. Translating it yields CSVAVTGITGELFF.

The rearrangement links TRBV5-1 to TRBJ2-1; 7 bases line up with TRBD1. The V and J ends lost 2 bases and 0 bases, in that order; junction bases with no gene match: 14. From germline, CDR1 is SGHRS and CDR2 YFSETQ. The CDR3 has 19 amino acids. CDR3 region: CASSLGQDTTPSSYNEQFF. DNA of the CDR3: TGCGCCAGCAGCTTAGGACAGGACACCACTCCGAGCTCCTACAATGAGCAGTTCTTC.

This sequence joins TRBV11-2 and TRBJ2-1, with TRBD2 identical over 14 bases. With V trimmed by 2 bases and J by 5 bases, 5 bases remained unmatched. Germline V gene lookup returns CDR1 SGHAT and CDR2 FQNNGV. The CDR3 contains 17 residues. DNA for the CDR3: TGTGCCAGCAGCTTACCCTGGACTAGCGGGGGGCACAATGAGCAGTTCTTC. This encodes CASSLPWTSGGHNEQFF.